Each of the 15 T cell receptor beta chains below was sequenced from the same sample in a study of radiotherapy plus CTLA-4 blockade in lung cancer. This table comes from immunoSEQ multiplex PCR, and its TCRdb copy is limited to in-frame clones, with some not included. Among 45,000 to 60,000 clones listed, about 77% were seen once. Specimen: peripheral blood, collected from a patient treated with radiotherapy plus ipilimumab. These receptor sequences come from a human donor with non-small cell lung cancer whose response to radiotherapy plus ipilimumab could not be evaluated.

This sequence joins TRBV7-3 and TRBJ1-1; 9 positions match TRBD1. CDR1 and CDR2 (germline): SGHTA, FQGTGA. The CDR3 length is 14 residues. V lost 4 bases to trimming and J lost 4 bases; unmatched junction nucleotides: 4. CDR3 sequence: CASSSTGGSTEAFF. CDR3 DNA: TGTGCCAGCAGCTCGACAGGGGGGAGCACTGAAGCTTTCTTT.

This clone was observed a single time. V gene TRBV9 combines with J gene TRBJ2-2; 9 positions match TRBD2. CDR1 is SGDLS, CDR2 YYNGEE, per germline. The CDR3 is made up of 16 amino acids. Trimming at V came to 0 bases and at J to 3 bases, leaving 3 bases not matched to a gene. CDR3 protein: CASSVALAGYTGELFF. Written as DNA, the CDR3 is TGTGCCAGCAGCGTAGCACTAGCGGGTTACACCGGGGAGCTGTTTTTT.

The V gene is TRBV9, the J gene TRBJ2-6; the match to TRBD2 covers 8 bases. Germline lookup yields CDR1 SGDLS and CDR2 YYNGEE. The V gene end was trimmed by 0 bases and the J gene end by 4 bases; junction bases not matched to a gene: 6. The CDR3 totals 17 residues. The CDR3 region is CASSVEAGVIGANVLTF. The CDR3 bases are TGTGCCAGCAGCGTAGAAGCGGGAGTAATAGGGGCCAACGTCCTGACTTTC.

The count of this clone is one. The chain carries TRBV4-3 and TRBJ2-2; unclear D gene. The CDR3 covers 16 residues. V gave up 0 bases and J gave up 3 bases, with 11 bases separating them. Germline-derived CDR1 and CDR2 are LGHNA and YSLEER. The CDR3 reads CASSQDIGDYTGELFF. The CDR3 DNA reads as TGCGCCAGCAGCCAAGATATAGGAGATTACACCGGGGAGCTGTTTTTT.

This clone was found a few times. The chain recombines TRBV5-1 with TRBJ2-7, with D maybe TRBD2 (7 bases). Trimming removed 6 bases from V and 3 bases from J, with 19 bases in between. From germline, CDR1 is SGHRS and CDR2 YFSETQ. The CDR3 extends over 15 amino acids. The CDR3 coding sequence is TGCGCCAGCACCATGCGCGCGGGGGCAGGCTACGAGCAGTACTTC. Its translation: CASTMRAGAGYEQYF.

In its sample, this clone was seen a few times. The J gene is TRBJ1-1, the V gene TRBV5-1; D is possibly TRBD1 (6 bases). CDR3 size: 15 residues. Trimming stripped 6 bases from V and 5 bases from J, with 20 bases between. Germline V gene lookup returns CDR1 SGHRS and CDR2 YFSETQ. The CDR3 loop reads CASTTAGGQRTEAFF. DNA for the CDR3: TGCGCCAGCACCACAGCGGGGGGGCAGCGGACTGAAGCTTTCTTT.

This clone was found a few times. The chain uses TRBV4-3 and TRBJ2-3; D remains unclear. CDR1 and CDR2 from the germline V gene are LGHNA and YSLEER. There are 16 residues in the CDR3. Trimming took off 0 bases at V and 2 bases at J, with 12 bases between the two ends. In DNA, the CDR3 is TGCGCCAGCAGCCAAGAGACTTATGGGTACACAGATACGCAGTATTTT. It encodes CASSQETYGYTDTQYF.

The chain carries TRBV18 and TRBJ1-6; D gene unclear. The CDR3 is 15 residues long. The V end lost 3 bases, the J end lost 3 bases, and 9 bases lay between the germline ends. The germline CDR1 and CDR2 sequences are KGHSH and LQKENI. As DNA, the CDR3 is TGTGCCAGCTCACCGACGACACTCTATAATTCACCCCTCCACTTT. It is translated as CASSPTTLYNSPLHF.

The chain couples TRBV5-6 to TRBJ2-7; TRBD1 matches 9 bases. Germline trimming cut 2 bases from V and 3 bases from J; bases unmatched to any gene: 3. The CDR3 is 14 amino acids. Germline V lookup: CDR1 SGHDT, CDR2 YYEEEE. CDR3 amino acids: CASSFGTGYYEQYF. CDR3 in DNA: TGTGCCAGCAGCTTCGGGACAGGGTACTACGAGCAGTACTTC.

V is TRBV6-5 and J is TRBJ2-7, with 9 bases matching TRBD1. CDR3 length equals 13 residues. V was pared by 4 bases and J by 3 bases, with 1 base of the junction left unmatched. The germline gives CDR1 MNHEY, CDR2 SVGAGI. CDR3 protein: CASSWDRDYEQYF. CDR3 bases: TGTGCCAGCAGTTGGGACAGGGACTACGAGCAGTACTTC.

The genes are TRBV28 and TRBJ1-3; 7 bases match TRBD1. Trimming took 6 bases from V and 2 from J; bases not matched to a gene: 7. Germline values: CDR1 MDHEN, CDR2 SYDVKM. This CDR3 contains 15 residues. The CDR3 nucleotides read TGTGCCAGCAGCCTAACCGGGACAGCTGGAAACACCATATATTTT. It yields the protein CASSLTGTAGNTIYF.

The CDR3 DNA sequence: TGTGCCAGCAGTCCCGACAGGGGGCGGTACAATGAGCAGTTCTTC. It is translated as CASSPDRGRYNEQFF. V is TRBV27 and J is TRBJ2-1; 10 bases align to TRBD1. CDR3 size: 15 residues. J was trimmed by 4 bases and V by 5 bases; bases with no gene match: 5. Germline-derived CDR1 and CDR2 are MNHEY and SMNVEV (reference sequence).

The chain is built from TRBV7-8 and TRBJ2-1; D is ambiguous. The CDR3 is made up of 12 amino acids. V lost 5 bases and J lost 5, with 7 bases in between. Germline CDR1 and CDR2: SGHVS and FQNEAQ. The CDR3, as DNA: TGTGCCAGCAGCCCCAGTAACAATGAGCAGTTCTTC. This encodes CASSPSNNEQFF.

V and J are TRBV9 and TRBJ2-3; 13 bases map to TRBD2. The CDR3 runs to 15 residues. The germline V gene has CDR1 SGDLS and CDR2 YYNGEE. V lost 4 bases to trimming and J lost 6 bases; unmatched junction nucleotides: 5. The CDR3, as DNA: TGTGCCAGCAGCATACTAGCGGGGGGGTGGGATACGCAGTATTTT. Translated, it gives CASSILAGGWDTQYF.

This chain uses TRBV9 with TRBJ2-3, with D perhaps matching TRBD2 (5 bases). This CDR3 has 14 amino acids. The V gene's germline CDR1 is SGDLS and CDR2 YYNGEE. The germline V and J ends were trimmed by 2 bases and 9 bases, with 16 bases remaining between them. CDR3 amino acids: CASSVLTATGTQYF. The CDR3 DNA is TGTGCCAGCAGCGTGCTAACTGCAACGGGGACGCAGTATTTT.